Sequencing of this T cell receptor (beta chain) was carried out in a study of T-cell reconstitution after alpha-beta-depleted transplantation in children. V dropped 6 bases and J dropped 2; count of bases not matched to a gene: 5. The CDR3 is made up of 14 amino acids. Germline V CDR1 and CDR2: MNHEY, SVGAGI. Preparation of the TCRbeta library used unique molecular identifiers. MiXCR was run by TCRdb on the PCR reads, yielding one entry per CDR3 protein. The table shows about 580,000 distinct CDR3 sequences, with over 20% occurring only once. This clonotype was seen more than once but under ten times.

The material sequenced was PBMCs, taken before TCRalphabeta/CD19-depleted stem cell transplant. The chain carries TRBV6-5 and TRBJ2-7; 9 nucleotides match TRBD2. The receptor was isolated from a boy younger than two with Wiskott-Aldrich syndrome, due to receive a stem cell transplant. The CDR3 nucleotides read TGTGCCAGCAGGTTGACTAGCGGAACCTACGAGCAGTACTTC. This gives the protein CASRLTSGTYEQYF.